This T cell receptor (beta chain) was sequenced during a study of response to subunit inactivated influenza vaccine. TCRdb reprocessed the RT-PCR reads with MiXCR, giving one entry per CDR3 protein. Of some 300,000 distinct CDR3 sequences in the sample, 22% were seen once. CDR3 length: 14 amino acids. The V end was cut by 5 bases, the J end by 4 bases, with 16 bases between. CDR1 DFQATT and CDR2 SNEGSKA come from the germline V gene (reference sequence). The rearrangement joins TRBV20-1 to TRBJ2-3; D possibly corresponds to TRBD2 (5 bases). This specimen consisted of PBMCs from blood, obtained approximately 20 months after vaccination. The clonotype was recovered from a man between 50 and 69 years old who received an inactivated influenza vaccine. CDR3 loop: CSAPYEGAADTQYF. CDR3 DNA: TGCAGTGCTCCCTATGAGGGAGCAGCAGATACGCAGTATTTT.